Sequencing of this TCR beta chain was carried out in a study of blood T cells in healthy people across ages. The CDR3 runs 14 residues. Trimming removed 3 bases from V and 3 bases from J, with 12 bases in between. Germline V gives CDR1 LNHNV, CDR2 YYDKDF (reference sequence). The use of a sample-barcoded 5' primer and a J-beta primer mix characterized a second PCR of 7 to 11 cycles. A template-switch adaptor with 12 random nucleotides tagged each cDNA molecule. TCRdb used MiXCR to reprocess the 5' RACE reads, holding one entry per CDR3 protein. The sample includes around 940,000 distinct CDR3 sequences, about 53% of them seen just once.

The chain links TRBV15 to TRBJ2-7; D gene ambiguous. The sample comprised blood. The TCR comes from a woman in her fifties or sixties in good health. The CDR3 DNA follows: TGTGCCACCAGCAGTGCCCCGGGCGTCTACGAGCAGTACTTC. Its protein is CATSSAPGVYEQYF.